Following are 4 T cell receptor beta chains from one sample sequenced in a study of ipilimumab plus nivolumab after autologous stem cell transplantation. The data were produced by immunoSEQ multiplex PCR, yet TCRdb's version contains in-frame clones alone and is incomplete. The sample includes more than 15,000 clones, 65% to 85% of them seen just once. The sample in question was PBMCs, obtained in a trial of ipilimumab plus nivolumab as post-transplant consolidation. These receptors all stem from a male donor with diffuse large B-cell lymphoma.

The chain combines TRBV2 with TRBJ1-6, with 7 bases aligning to TRBD1. CDR1 and CDR2 (germline): SNHLY, FYNNEI. CDR3 length: 15 amino acids. V dropped 4 bases and J dropped 5; count of bases not matched to a gene: 5. The CDR3 sequence: CASSAYRGNNSPLHF. CDR3 sequence (DNA): TGTGCCAGCAGTGCATACAGGGGTAATAATTCACCCCTCCACTTT.

The V call is TRBV11-3, the J call TRBJ2-3; TRBD2 might be the D (6 bases). The germline V gene has CDR1 SGHNT and CDR2 YENEEA. The V gene lost 0 bases and the J gene lost 1 base, with 14 bases spanning the gap. The CDR3 consists of 17 residues. This CDR3 is CASSLEARASGTDTQYF. As DNA, the CDR3 is TGTGCCAGCAGCTTAGAGGCCCGGGCTAGCGGCACAGATACGCAGTATTTT.

CDR3 DNA: TGCGCCAGCAGCCCCCTAGCAGCTAGCACAGATACGCAGTATTTT. This translates into CASSPLAASTDTQYF. The rearrangement joins TRBV5-1 to TRBJ2-3; D is perhaps TRBD2 (5 bases). V lost 4 bases to trimming and J lost 0 bases, with 12 bases between them. The CDR3 length is 15 residues. CDR1 is SGHRS and CDR2 is YFSETQ in the germline V gene.

The chain carries TRBV2 and TRBJ2-3; D gene uncertain. This CDR3 region has 14 residues. Looked up from germline, CDR1 is SNHLY and CDR2 is FYNNEI. Trimming cost V 4 bases and J 0 bases, with 8 bases left between them. The CDR3 nucleotides read TGTGCCAGCAGTGTTGGTTATAGCACAGATACGCAGTATTTT. It encodes CASSVGYSTDTQYF.